One sample yielded the 21 T cell receptor beta chains listed below, sequenced in a study of blood T cell repertoires in COVID-19. TCRdb's copy holds only in-frame clones and misses some; the assay was immunoSEQ multiplex PCR. The sample carries roughly 300,000 clones, about 89% recorded once. The specimen sequenced was PBMCs or T cells enriched from blood (not recorded which). These receptors originate from a woman in her twenties or thirties who had recovered from COVID-19.

J is TRBJ2-1 and V is TRBV4-2; no firm D call. Trimming left V 0 bases short and J 3 bases short, with 6 bases between. CDR3 length: 14 residues. Germline values: CDR1 LGHNA, CDR2 YNFKEQ. The CDR3 sequence: CASSQDLIYNEQFF. CDR3 nucleotides: TGTGCCAGCAGCCAAGACCTAATCTACAATGAGCAGTTCTTC.

This clone turned up a few times. J is TRBJ2-7 and V is TRBV12-3 or TRBV12-4; D is unresolved. This CDR3 is 12 amino acids long. Deletions cut 6 bases from V and 5 bases from J, with 11 bases between. This chain's CDR3 is CASSPGSDEQYF. The CDR3 DNA sequence: TGTGCCAGCAGCCCCGGTAGTGACGAGCAGTACTTC.

The gene calls are TRBV10-3 and TRBJ1-2, with D perhaps TRBD1 (5 bases). The V gene's germline CDR1 is ENHRY and CDR2 SYGVKD. The ends were cut back, 3 bases at V and 1 base at J, with 6 bases in the middle. The CDR3 has 13 amino acids. CDR3 nucleotides: TGTGCCATCAGTGACCAGGGTAACTATGGCTACACCTTC. As protein: CAISDQGNYGYTF.

This chain uses TRBV19 with TRBJ1-1; no reliable D call. The CDR3 has 15 amino acids. V gave up 7 bases and J gave up 5 bases, with 20 bases separating them. Germline CDR1 reads LNHDA; CDR2 reads SQIVND (reference sequence). CDR3 DNA sequence: TGTGCCAGTACGGATTTCGCGGGTAGAGGTACTGAAGCTTTCTTT. Translation: CASTDFAGRGTEAFF. Full variable domain (rest looked up from reference TRBV19 and TRBJ1-1): DGGITQSPKYLFRKEGQNVTLSCEQNLNHDAMYWYRQDPGQGLRLIYYSQIVNDFQKGDIAEGYSVSREKKESFPLTVTSAQKNPTAFYLCASTDFAGRGTEAFFGQGTRLTVV.

This chain connects TRBV6-5 to TRBJ1-2; D gene ambiguous. The CDR3 totals 13 residues. With 5 bases removed from V and 5 bases from J, the gap between germline ends came to 12 bases. Germline V gene lookup returns CDR1 MNHEY and CDR2 SVGAGI. The CDR3 sequence is CASSRGPEYGYTF. CDR3 in DNA: TGTGCCAGCAGTCGCGGTCCCGAGTATGGCTACACCTTC.

V is TRBV7-9 and J is TRBJ2-7, with 8 positions matching TRBD1. V dropped 6 bases and J dropped 4; count of bases not matched to a gene: 2. The CDR3 length is 12 residues. The germline gives CDR1 SEHNR, CDR2 FQNEAQ (reference sequence). The CDR3 protein is CASSRDRYEQYF. As DNA, the CDR3 is TGTGCCAGCAGTAGGGACAGGTACGAGCAGTACTTC.

The rearrangement uses TRBV6-5 and TRBJ1-2; D perhaps matches TRBD1 (6 bases). This CDR3 has 14 residues. The germline V gene encodes CDR1 MNHEY and CDR2 SVGAGI. V was pared by 0 bases and J by 6 bases, with 11 bases between. The CDR3 DNA is TGTGCCAGCAGTTACTCAGGGACAAGAGATGGCTACACCTTC. This encodes CASSYSGTRDGYTF.

CDR3 sequence reads: CASSPRASGGGTDTQYF. For the CDR3, the DNA is TGTGCCAGCAGCCCACGGGCTAGCGGGGGGGGCACAGATACGCAGTATTTT. This sequence joins TRBV7-2 and TRBJ2-3; 12 bases are shared with TRBD2. The V gene end was trimmed by 5 bases and the J gene end by 1 base; junction bases not matched to a gene: 7. Per germline, CDR1 SGHTA and CDR2 FQGNSA. The length of the CDR3 is 17 residues. Complete variable domain (other parts from reference TRBV7-2 and TRBJ2-3): GAGVSQSPSNKVTEKGKDVELRCDPISGHTALYWYRQSLGQGLEFLIYFQGNSAPDKSGLPSDRFSAERTGGSVSTLTIQRTQQEDSAVYLCASSPRASGGGTDTQYFGPGTRLTVL.

The genes are TRBV9 and TRBJ1-2; 7 positions match TRBD1. J lost 0 bases, V lost 4 bases, and 3 bases had no gene match. The CDR3 sequence is 14 residues long. Per germline, CDR1 SGDLS and CDR2 YYNGEE. The CDR3 DNA is TGTGCCAGCAGCCGGGACAGAACTAACTATGGCTACACCTTC. This gives the protein CASSRDRTNYGYTF.

V gene TRBV20-1 combines with J gene TRBJ1-2, with D possibly being TRBD1 (5 bases). The V and J ends lost 7 bases and 4 bases respectively, with 10 bases between them. CDR1 is DFQATT, CDR2 SNEGSKA, per germline (reference sequence). CDR3 length: 11 residues. The CDR3 is CSGDSLYGYTF. In nucleotides, the CDR3 is TGCAGTGGCGACAGCCTCTATGGCTACACCTTC.

The chain uses TRBV3-1 (or the pseudogene TRBV3-2) and TRBJ1-2, with 9 nucleotides matching TRBD1. This CDR3 has 14 residues. With V trimmed by 4 bases and J by 7 bases, 7 bases remained unmatched. CDR1 and CDR2 (germline): LGHDT, YNNKEL (reference sequence). Here the CDR3 reads CASSPPGQGFGYTF. CDR3 coding DNA: TGTGCCAGCAGCCCACCGGGACAGGGTTTTGGCTACACCTTC.

V and J are TRBV2 and TRBJ1-1; 8 positions agree with TRBD1. Germline CDR1 reads SNHLY; CDR2 reads FYNNEI. V lost 2 bases to trimming and J lost 5 bases; unmatched junction nucleotides: 7. This CDR3 spans 15 amino acids. This CDR3 reads CASSERTGSWTEAFF. CDR3 coding DNA: TGTGCCAGCAGTGAAAGGACAGGGAGTTGGACTGAAGCTTTCTTT.

This clone is deemed medium-sized. V usage is TRBV6-5 and J usage is TRBJ1-2; possible D gene TRBD1, 6 bases. The V gene's germline CDR1 is MNHEY and CDR2 SVGAGI. The CDR3 totals 15 residues. Trimming cost V 7 bases and J 1 base, with 16 bases left between them. The CDR3 is CASTPGVDFNYGYTF. CDR3 sequence (DNA): TGTGCCAGCACCCCAGGGGTAGACTTTAACTATGGCTACACCTTC.

This clone appeared once. V and J are TRBV6-5 and TRBJ1-3; no firm D call. This CDR3 has 15 residues. V was pared by 2 bases and J by 1 base, with 9 bases between. CDR1 is MNHEY and CDR2 is SVGAGI in the germline V gene. CDR3: CASSYMAASGNTIYF. The CDR3 DNA follows: TGTGCCAGCAGTTACATGGCGGCATCTGGAAACACCATATATTTT.

The gene calls are TRBV24-1 and TRBJ2-2; 10 bases are shared with TRBD1. Trimming removed 9 bases from V and 3 bases from J; junction bases left unmatched: 3. This CDR3 region has 14 residues. Germline lookup yields CDR1 KGHDR and CDR2 SFDVKD. The CDR3 region is CATGDRGDTGELFF. CDR3 in DNA: TGTGCCACCGGGGACAGGGGCGACACCGGGGAGCTGTTTTTT.

V is TRBV19 and J is TRBJ1-5, with D tentatively TRBD1 (5 bases). The CDR3 extends over 15 amino acids. Trimming left V 3 bases short and J 2 bases short, with 11 bases between. The germline gives CDR1 LNHDA, CDR2 SQIVND (reference sequence). CDR3 coding DNA: TGTGCCAGTAGTATTCCGAGCAGGGGCAATCAGCCCCAGCATTTT. The encoded protein is CASSIPSRGNQPQHF.

In the case of this clone: This same CDR3 is encoded by further DNA sequences in the sample. This chain joins TRBV24-1 and TRBJ1-2; TRBD1 agrees at 10 bases. This CDR3 is 14 amino acids long. The V and J ends lost 7 bases and 4 bases, in that order; junction bases with no gene match: 5. The germline gives CDR1 KGHDR, CDR2 SFDVKD. CDR3 in DNA: TGTGCCACCAGCGACCGGGACAGGGGCTATGGCTACACCTTC. It codes for CATSDRDRGYGYTF.

This chain joins TRBV28 and TRBJ2-7; 10 bases agree with TRBD1. V trimming: 1 base; J trimming: 6 bases; junction bases outside the gene matches: 6. CDR1 is MDHEN, CDR2 SYDVKM, per germline. This CDR3 comprises 15 residues. The CDR3 here is CASSLSGQGLGEQYF. The CDR3 bases are TGTGCCAGCAGTTTATCGGGACAGGGGCTTGGCGAGCAGTACTTC.

The chain combines TRBV5-6 with TRBJ2-7; 9 bases align to TRBD1. The germline V gene encodes CDR1 SGHDT and CDR2 YYEEEE. Germline trimming cut 2 bases from V and 6 bases from J; bases unmatched to any gene: 6. This CDR3 contains 14 residues. In nucleotides, the CDR3 is TGTGCCAGCAGCTTTCCAGGGACAGGGATCGAGCAGTACTTC. Amino acid sequence: CASSFPGTGIEQYF.

The chain employs TRBV5-1 and TRBJ2-4, with D possibly being TRBD1 (6 bases). Trimming removed 0 bases from V and 0 bases from J, with 22 bases in between. This CDR3 is built from 20 residues. Germline values: CDR1 SGHRS, CDR2 YFSETQ. The CDR3 protein is CASSLVVRTESLLAKNIQYF. Here the CDR3 DNA reads TGCGCCAGCAGCTTGGTAGTTAGGACAGAATCTTTACTAGCCAAAAACATTCAGTACTTC.

This chain links TRBV10-1 with TRBJ1-2; maybe TRBD1 (6 bases). Germline V lookup: CDR1 WNHNN, CDR2 SYGVQD (reference sequence). Trimming shortened V by 10 bases and J by 4 bases, and 25 bases separated the two germline ends. The CDR3 covers 16 residues. The CDR3 DNA reads as TGCGCCAACGAACCCTTACAAGACAGGCTCCTCTATGGCTACACCTTC. Its translation: CANEPLQDRLLYGYTF.